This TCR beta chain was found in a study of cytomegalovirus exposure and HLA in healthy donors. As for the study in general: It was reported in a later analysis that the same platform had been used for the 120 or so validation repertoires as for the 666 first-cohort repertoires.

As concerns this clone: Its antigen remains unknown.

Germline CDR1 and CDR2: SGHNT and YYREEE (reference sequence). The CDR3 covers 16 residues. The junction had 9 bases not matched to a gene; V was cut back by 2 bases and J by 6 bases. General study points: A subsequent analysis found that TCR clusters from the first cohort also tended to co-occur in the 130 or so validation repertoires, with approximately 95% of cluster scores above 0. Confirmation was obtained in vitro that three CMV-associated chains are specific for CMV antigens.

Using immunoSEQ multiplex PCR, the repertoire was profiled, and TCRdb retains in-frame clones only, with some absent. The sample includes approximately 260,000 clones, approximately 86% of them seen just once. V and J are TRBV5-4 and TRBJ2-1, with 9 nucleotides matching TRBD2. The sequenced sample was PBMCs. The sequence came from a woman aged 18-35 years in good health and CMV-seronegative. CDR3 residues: CASSLGDSGGSNEQFF. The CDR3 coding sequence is TGTGCCAGCAGCTTAGGAGATAGCGGGGGCTCCAATGAGCAGTTCTTC.